The clone carrying this T cell receptor (beta chain) was recorded only once. Antigen: not known. The sample comes from a study of graft-versus-host responses after intestinal transplantation. TCRdb's table, derived via immunoSEQ multiplex PCR, lists solely in-frame clones and lacks some. The sample consists of under 150,000 clones, 90% of them appearing once. The V end lost 2 bases, the J end lost 2 bases, and 13 bases lay between the germline ends. The V gene's germline CDR1 is KGHSH and CDR2 LQKENI. The CDR3 totals 15 residues. The TCR was taken from a human donor who received an intestinal transplant. This chain connects TRBV18 to TRBJ2-7, with TRBD1 as a possible D gene (6 bases). The material sequenced was unstimulated CD4+ T cells sorted from spleen or lymph node cells, taken before intestinal transplant. DNA of the CDR3: TGTGCCAGCTCACCAGGCCAGGGGTCCCCCTACGAGCAGTACTTC. Its translation: CASSPGQGSPYEQYF.